This T cell receptor (beta chain) originates from a study of T cell responses to AZD1222 COVID-19 vaccine. Germline CDR1 KGHDR, CDR2 SFDVKD. CDR3 length equals 12 residues. Trimming pared 7 bases from V and 1 base from J, leaving 6 bases between. With regard to this clone: Its target is unknown.

Assay used: immunoSEQ multiplex PCR; TCRdb lists only in-frame clones, some missing. The sample holds some 120,000 clones; 80% to 90% are singletons and the top ten take about 1.6%. General study findings and limits: There were mostly white British donors and more females than males, and clonal diversity was possibly underestimated. Repertoires were obtained only post-peak T cell response.

This specimen was peripheral blood, taken on day 0 of AZD1222 vaccination. The chain employs TRBV24-1 and TRBJ1-1; unclear D gene. This clonotype originated in an adult in good health. CDR3: CATRVENTEAFF. DNA for the CDR3: TGTGCCACCAGGGTGGAGAACACTGAAGCTTTCTTT.